This T cell receptor beta chain was identified in a study of T-cell reconstitution after alpha-beta-depleted transplantation in children (dated by TCRdb to the mid-2010s). With respect to the entire study: Using TCR repertoire profiling, the study followed T-cell immune reconstitution in a quantitative way in children after TCRalphabeta/CD19-depleted allogeneic hematopoietic cell transplantation. What the research found in general, with its limitations: Over subsequent months, a decline in hyperexpanded clone frequencies was noted, and after one year, T-cell counts and TCRbeta diversity were mostly ascribed to newly produced T cells. About two months after transplant, the apparently early recovery of alphabetaT-cell counts reportedly depended on just several hundred clones that had expanded rapidly and came from non-depleted graft cells. In some patients, the high TCRbeta diversity seen at day 60 was put down to recipient T cells and intrathymic progenitors that had survived conditioning.

The treatment or condition label here, explained by the study, means: allogeneic hematopoietic cell transplantation with graft depleted of TCRalphabeta T cells and CD19 B cells. Transplant recipients were children who received TCRalphabeta/CD19-depleted allogeneic hematopoietic cell grafts. Libraries were prepared through PCR. Sequenced on an Illumina HiSeq 2500. TCR libraries were prepared with molecular barcoding, using unique molecular identifiers to normalize TCRbeta repertoire quantification. TCRdb trimmed the raw reads at Q25, called clones with MiXCR and kept productive beta chains. Under each unique CDR3 protein, matching rows form one entry showing the most common genes and DNA. Across this sample there are 300,000 to 400,000 distinct CDR3 sequences, with around 15% seen only once. Roughly two fifths of the sample is held by the ten biggest clonotypes. Termini included, the CDR3 measures 20 amino acids. Just the 60-base CDR3 DNA is kept, in frame starting at base 1. The germline V gene sets CDR1 to LGHNA and CDR2 to YSLEER. V is cut back by 0 bases and J by 5 bases, with 16 bases in the junction unmatched.

Comment on this clonotype: The target of this receptor is not known. Since the CDR3 does not end with the conserved phenylalanine or tryptophan, this likely comes from a read error.

The sequence was obtained from a male patient between 2 and 10 years old who had a stem cell transplant for acute lymphoblastic leukemia, so the T cells may come from the graft donor. The rearranged segments are TRBV4-3 and TRBJ1-6; the central 7 bases match TRBD1. Sequenced material: PBMCs, mostly from graft donor cells, taken 360 days after TCRalphabeta/CD19-depleted stem cell transplant. The CDR3 region reads CASSQDSYSDRAEDNSPLHC. The DNA sequence reads TGCGCCAGCAGCCAAGATTCTTACTCCGACAGGGCAGAAGATAATTCACCCCTCCACTGT.